A single TCR beta chain is shown here with its context. The antigen it recognizes is unknown. This entry comes from a study of CXCR3-negative and CXCR3-positive naive CD8 T cells (dated by TCRdb to between 2019 and 2020). Concerning the study at large: Around 140 million TRB reads were obtained in total, roughly 1.5 +/- 0.3 million reads per library. Diversity and physicochemical repertoire analyses were performed on around 10 donors pooled from two independent experiments. The TRBV-TRBJ cluster analysis covered naive subsets from 5 or 6 donors and memory cells from 3 donors. What the work shows at the level of the full study, not this receptor alone: Comparably high repertoire diversity was found in both naive subsets, whereas much lower repertoire diversity was found in memory CD8+ T cells. Freshly isolated PBMCs were used for most assays because CXCR3 expression went down partially after cryopreservation. TRB CDR3s from CXCR3-positive naive cells showed higher hydrophobicity (lower Kidera factor 4), lower energy, and higher strength and volume indices than CXCR3-negative naive cells. TRBV-TRBJ usage was similar between naive CXCR3-negative and CXCR3-positive cells from the same donor, while memory cells showed distinct patterns. Because surface CD5, which has been linked to self-reactivity in mice, was comparable between naive subsets, TCR interaction strength was also inferred from TRB CDR3 physicochemical properties.

Each CD8+ T cell subset was flow-sorted in triplicate, with some 300,000 cells per subset placed directly into RLT lysis buffer. To keep memory contaminants out, a stringent definition of naive CD8+ T cells was applied: CD45RO-CCR7+CD27+CD95-. Peripheral blood mononuclear cells were isolated from buffy coats using standard density gradient centrifugation. A FACSAria III was used to flow-sort naive CXCR3-negative and CXCR3-positive CD8+ T cells. Total RNA was extracted from sorted cells using an RNeasy Mini Kit. TCRdb names NextSeq 550 as the instrument used. The Human TCR Profiling Kit (MiLaboratory) was used to make UMI-labeled 5' RACE TRB cDNA libraries. The full amount of extracted RNA was used for cDNA synthesis, and the full amount of resulting cDNA was used for PCR amplification. The libraries were made side by side, with each library going through the same number of PCR cycles. The study's processing was this. With a minimum of two reads required per UMI, MIGEC and MiXCR pulled out about 52,000 +/- 9,100 unique UMI-labeled TRB cDNA molecules from each library. An average of approximately 40,000 +/- 10,000 functional in-frame TRB CDR3 nucleotide clonotypes without stop codons was found per library. After downsampling to 5000 UMI-labeled TRB molecules per sample, diversity metrics, including normalized Shannon-Wiener and Chao1, were computed in VDJtools. For the central five CDR3 residues, VDJtools calculated physicochemical properties weighted by clonotype size, namely interaction energy, strength, volume and Kidera factor 4. After TCRdb reprocessed the reads, each CDR3 protein sequence was kept as one row, without DNA. TCRdb assigned the V and J calls; the authors' analysis was not used. This sample's clone table shows tens of thousands of distinct CDR3 sequences. The ten largest clones represent under 0.95% of the sample.

This receptor was taken from a human donor in good health. Some clones in this sample may be carry-over from other donors' samples. The sample was naive CXCR3+ CD8+ T cells from blood. The meaning of the sample's cell subset or site label: CD45RO-CCR7+CD27+CD95- naive CD8+ T cells expressing CXCR3 (TNR3+).

The CDR3 region has the sequence CSGETSGELFF. The sequence links TRBV29-1 to TRBJ2-2. Including cysteine and phenylalanine, the CDR3 has 11 amino acids. DNA is not recorded here. The germline V gene supplies CDR1 SQVTM and CDR2 ANQGSEA.